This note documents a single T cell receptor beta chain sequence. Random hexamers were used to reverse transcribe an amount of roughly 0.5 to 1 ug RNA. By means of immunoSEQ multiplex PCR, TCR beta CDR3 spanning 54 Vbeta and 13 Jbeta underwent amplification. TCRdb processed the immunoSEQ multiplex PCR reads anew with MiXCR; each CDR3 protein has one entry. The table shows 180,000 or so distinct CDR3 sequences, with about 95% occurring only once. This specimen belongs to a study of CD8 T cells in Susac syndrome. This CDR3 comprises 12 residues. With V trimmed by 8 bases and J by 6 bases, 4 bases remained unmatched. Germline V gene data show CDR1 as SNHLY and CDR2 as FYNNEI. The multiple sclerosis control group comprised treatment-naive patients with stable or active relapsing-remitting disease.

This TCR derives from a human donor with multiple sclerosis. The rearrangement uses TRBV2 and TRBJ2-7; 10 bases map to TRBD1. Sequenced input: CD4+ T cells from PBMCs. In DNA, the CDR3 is TGTGCCAGCCGGGACAGGGGAGGCGAGCAGTACTTC. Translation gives CASRDRGGEQYF. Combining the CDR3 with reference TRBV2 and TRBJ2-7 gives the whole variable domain EPEVTQTPSHQVTQMGQEVILRCVPISNHLYFYWYRQILGQKVEFLVSFYNNEISEKSEIFDDQFSVERPDGSNFTLKIRSTKLEDSAMYFCASRDRGGEQYFGPGTRLTVT.